The 7 T cell receptor beta chains given below trace back to one sample, sequenced in a study of T cell responses to AZD1222 COVID-19 vaccine. The table came from immunoSEQ multiplex PCR; TCRdb's copy has only in-frame clones and leaves some out. The sample includes over 130,000 clones, about 92% of them seen just once. Here the sequenced sample was peripheral blood, taken 28 days after the second AZD1222 dose. These receptors all stem from an adult who received the AZD1222 COVID-19 vaccine.

This clone was counted once. This chain connects TRBV27 to TRBJ2-1, with 7 bases identical to TRBD2. The germline gives CDR1 MNHEY, CDR2 SMNVEV (reference sequence). The CDR3 has 15 amino acids. With V trimmed by 0 bases and J by 4 bases, 3 bases remained unmatched. CDR3 sequence: CASSLSAGFYNEQFF. Written as DNA, the CDR3 is TGTGCCAGCAGTTTATCAGCGGGATTTTACAATGAGCAGTTCTTC.

This chain uses TRBV29-1 with TRBJ1-3; D not resolved. In germline, CDR1 is SQVTM, CDR2 ANQGSEA. With 5 bases removed from V and 4 bases from J, the gap between germline ends came to 9 bases. This CDR3 is 12 amino acids long. The CDR3 coding sequence is TGCAGCGTTACCGTGGGGGGAAACACCATATATTTT. It codes for CSVTVGGNTIYF.

The chain is built from TRBV6-2 or TRBV6-3 and TRBJ2-7; no reliable D call. V dropped 0 bases and J dropped 3 bases, with 12 bases sitting between them. This CDR3 has 15 amino acids. From germline, CDR1 is MNHEY and CDR2 SVGEGT. The chain's CDR3 is CASSYSTNDHYEQYF. The CDR3 DNA is TGTGCCAGCAGTTACTCTACGAACGATCACTACGAGCAGTACTTC.

This chain connects TRBV19 to TRBJ1-6, with 9 bases aligning to TRBD1. There are 13 residues in the CDR3. V shed 8 bases, J shed 7 bases, and the junction held 3 bases outside the gene matches. Germline lookup yields CDR1 LNHDA and CDR2 SQIVND (reference sequence). CDR3 bases: TGTGCCAGTTCAGGACAGGGGAATTCACCCCTCCACTTT. This gives the protein CASSGQGNSPLHF.

This chain uses TRBV25-1 with TRBJ2-7, with D perhaps assigned TRBD1 or TRBD2 (6 bases each). Trimming took 11 bases from V and 7 from J, leaving 15 bases between them. The V gene's germline CDR1 is MGHDK and CDR2 SYGVNS. The CDR3 is 11 residues long. CDR3: CAAGRGGEQYF. DNA for the CDR3: TGTGCCGCGGGGCGAGGGGGAGAGCAGTACTTC.

The sample holds one count of this clone. The chain employs TRBV5-1 and TRBJ2-1; TRBD2 matches at 7 bases. Germline-derived CDR1 and CDR2 are SGHRS and YFSETQ. V was pared by 9 bases and J by 3 bases, with 12 bases of the junction left unmatched. CDR3 length: 15 residues. The CDR3 sequence is CATTRSGTGYNEQFF. CDR3 nucleotides: TGCGCCACCACGAGAAGCGGGACGGGCTACAATGAGCAGTTCTTC. The variable domain in full, completed from reference TRBV5-1 and TRBJ2-1, reads KAGVTQTPRYLIKTRGQQVTLSCSPISGHRSVSWYQQTPGQGLQFLFEYFSETQRNKGNFPGRFSGRQFSNSRSEMNVSTLELGDSALYLCATTRSGTGYNEQFFGPGTRLTVL.

The rearrangement uses TRBV6-2 or TRBV6-3 and TRBJ1-4; 10 nucleotides agree with TRBD1. Germline CDR1 reads MNHEY; CDR2 reads SVGEGT. V shed 6 bases, J shed 6 bases, and the junction held 4 bases outside the gene matches. The CDR3 contains 14 residues. CDR3 region: CASSDRGRDEKLFF. CDR3 sequence (DNA): TGTGCCAGCAGCGACAGGGGGCGCGATGAAAAACTGTTTTTT.